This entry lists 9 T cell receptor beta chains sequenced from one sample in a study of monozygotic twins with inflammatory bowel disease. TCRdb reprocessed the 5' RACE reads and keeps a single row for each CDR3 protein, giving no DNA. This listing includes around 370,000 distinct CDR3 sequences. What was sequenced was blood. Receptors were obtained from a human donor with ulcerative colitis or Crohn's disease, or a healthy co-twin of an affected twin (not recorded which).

CDR3 in amino acids: CSVEDSSGKGVDTQYF. The chain uses TRBV29-1 and TRBJ2-3; TCRdb's D call, TRBD2, is unchecked because there is no DNA. Germline V gene sequence: CDR1 SQVTM, CDR2 ANQGSEA. The CDR3 has 16 amino acids.

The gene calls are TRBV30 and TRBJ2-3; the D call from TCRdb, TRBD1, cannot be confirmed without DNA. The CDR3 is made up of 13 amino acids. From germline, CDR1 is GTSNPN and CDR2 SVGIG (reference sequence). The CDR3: CAWGTGITDTQYF.

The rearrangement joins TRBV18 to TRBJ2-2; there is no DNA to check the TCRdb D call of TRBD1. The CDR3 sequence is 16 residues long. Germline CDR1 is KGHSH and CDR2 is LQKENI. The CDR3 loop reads CASSPVPSTNTGELFF.

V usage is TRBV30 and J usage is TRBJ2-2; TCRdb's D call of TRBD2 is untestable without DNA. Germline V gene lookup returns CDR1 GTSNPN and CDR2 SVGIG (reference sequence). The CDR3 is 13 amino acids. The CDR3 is CAWSPSPNGELFF.

CDR3 amino acids: CASSWTSGGTDTQYF. This rearrangement joins TRBV5-1 to TRBJ2-3; the D gene TCRdb calls, TRBD2, cannot be checked with no DNA. The CDR3 loop spans 15 amino acids. CDR1 is SGHRS and CDR2 is YFSETQ in the germline V gene.

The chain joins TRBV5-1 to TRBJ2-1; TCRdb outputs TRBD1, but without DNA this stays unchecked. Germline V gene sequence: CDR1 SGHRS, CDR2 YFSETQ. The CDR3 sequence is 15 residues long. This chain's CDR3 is CASSPIRGGSNEQFF.

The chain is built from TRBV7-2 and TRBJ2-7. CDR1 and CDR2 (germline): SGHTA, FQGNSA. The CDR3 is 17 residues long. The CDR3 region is CASSLSASGSKIYEQYF.

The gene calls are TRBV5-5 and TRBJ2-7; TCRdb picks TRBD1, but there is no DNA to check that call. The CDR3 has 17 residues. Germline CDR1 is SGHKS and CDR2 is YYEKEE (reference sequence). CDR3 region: CASSWGQGAFSDYEQYF.

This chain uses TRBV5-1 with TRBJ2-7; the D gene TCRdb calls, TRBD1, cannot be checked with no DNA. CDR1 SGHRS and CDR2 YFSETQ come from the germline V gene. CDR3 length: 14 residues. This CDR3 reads CASSLGRDSYEQYF.